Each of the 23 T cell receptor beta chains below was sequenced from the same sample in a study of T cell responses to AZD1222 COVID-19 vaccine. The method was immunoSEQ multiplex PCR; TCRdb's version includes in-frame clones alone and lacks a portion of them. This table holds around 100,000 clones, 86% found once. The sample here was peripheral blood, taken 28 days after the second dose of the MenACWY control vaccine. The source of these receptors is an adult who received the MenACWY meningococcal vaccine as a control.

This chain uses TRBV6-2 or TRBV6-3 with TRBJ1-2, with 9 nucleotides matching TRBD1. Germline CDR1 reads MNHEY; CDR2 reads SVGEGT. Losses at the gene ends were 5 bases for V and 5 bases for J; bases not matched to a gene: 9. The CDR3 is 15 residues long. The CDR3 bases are TGTGCCAGCAGTACCACAGGGGGCGCGGAGTATGGCTACACCTTC. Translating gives CASSTTGGAEYGYTF.

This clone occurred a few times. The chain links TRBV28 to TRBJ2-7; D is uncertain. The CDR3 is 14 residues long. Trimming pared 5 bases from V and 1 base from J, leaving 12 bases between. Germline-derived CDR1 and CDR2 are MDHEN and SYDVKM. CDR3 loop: CASSLPAPSYEQYF. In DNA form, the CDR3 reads TGTGCCAGCAGTCTACCGGCCCCATCCTACGAGCAGTACTTC.

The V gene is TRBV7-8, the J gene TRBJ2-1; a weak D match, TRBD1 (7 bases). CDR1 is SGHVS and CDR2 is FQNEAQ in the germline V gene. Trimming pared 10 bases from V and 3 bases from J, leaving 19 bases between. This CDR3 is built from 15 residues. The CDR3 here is CATVPRGAVYNEQFF. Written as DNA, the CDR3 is TGTGCCACCGTGCCCAGGGGGGCCGTCTACAATGAGCAGTTCTTC.

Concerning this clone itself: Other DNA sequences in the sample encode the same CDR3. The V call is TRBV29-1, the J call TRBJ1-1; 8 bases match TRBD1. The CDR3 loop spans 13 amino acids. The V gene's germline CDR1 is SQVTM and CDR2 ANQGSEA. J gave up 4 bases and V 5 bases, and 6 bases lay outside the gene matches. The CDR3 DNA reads TGCAGCGTTTCAGGGGGCAGAGGCACTGAAGCTTTCTTT. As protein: CSVSGGRGTEAFF. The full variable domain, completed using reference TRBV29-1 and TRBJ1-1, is SAVISQKPSRDICQRGTSLTIQCQVDSQVTMMFWYRQQPGQSLTLIATANQGSEATYESGFVIDKFPISRPNLTFSTLTVSNMSPEDSSIYLCSVSGGRGTEAFFGQGTRLTVV.

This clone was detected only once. The CDR3 nucleotides are TGTGCCAGCAGCCCCACCCGGGGGGCAGATAATGGCTACACCTTC. Protein: CASSPTRGADNGYTF. V gene TRBV2 combines with J gene TRBJ1-2; D possibly corresponds to TRBD1 (6 bases). V lost 6 bases, J lost 6 bases, and 20 bases lay in between. The V gene's germline CDR1 is SNHLY and CDR2 FYNNEI. There are 15 residues in the CDR3.

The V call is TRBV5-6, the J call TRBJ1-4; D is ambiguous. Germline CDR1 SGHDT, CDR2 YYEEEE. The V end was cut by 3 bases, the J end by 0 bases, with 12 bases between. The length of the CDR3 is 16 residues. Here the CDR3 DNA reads TGTGCCAGCAGCTCGTACCGGTTGTCAACTAATGAAAAACTGTTTTTT. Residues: CASSSYRLSTNEKLFF. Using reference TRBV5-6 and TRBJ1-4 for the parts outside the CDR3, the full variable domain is DAGVTQSPTHLIKTRGQQVTLRCSPKSGHDTVSWYQQALGQGPQFIFQYYEEEERQRGNFPDRFSGHQFPNYSSELNVNALLLGDSALYLCASSSYRLSTNEKLFFGSGTQLSVL.

The CDR3: CASSDLGPEQTGELFF. The CDR3 DNA follows: TGTGCCAGCAGTGATCTCGGTCCAGAGCAGACCGGGGAGCTGTTTTTT. The rearrangement uses TRBV6-1 and TRBJ2-2; no definite D call. Germline CDR1 is MNHNS and CDR2 is SASEGT. The CDR3 covers 16 residues. V was cut by 3 bases and J by 5 bases, with 16 bases left in between.

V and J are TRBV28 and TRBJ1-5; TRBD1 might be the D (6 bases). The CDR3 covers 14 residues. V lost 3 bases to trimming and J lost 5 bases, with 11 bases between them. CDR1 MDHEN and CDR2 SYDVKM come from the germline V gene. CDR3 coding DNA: TGTGCCAGCAGTTTGAGACAGGAAGATCAGCCCCAGCATTTT. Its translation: CASSLRQEDQPQHF.

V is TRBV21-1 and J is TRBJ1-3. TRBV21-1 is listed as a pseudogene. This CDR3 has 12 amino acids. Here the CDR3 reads CASSKVRNTIYF. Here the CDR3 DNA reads TGTGCCAGCAGCAAAGTTAGAAACACCATATATTTT.

The CDR3 DNA sequence: TGTGCCAGTCACAGGGAATTCACCGGGGAGCTGTTTTTT. This codes for CASHREFTGELFF. This chain links TRBV19 with TRBJ2-2; TRBD1 is a possible D gene (6 bases). CDR1 and CDR2 (germline): LNHDA, SQIVND (reference sequence). V gave up 8 bases and J gave up 4 bases, with 11 bases separating them. The CDR3 extends over 13 amino acids.

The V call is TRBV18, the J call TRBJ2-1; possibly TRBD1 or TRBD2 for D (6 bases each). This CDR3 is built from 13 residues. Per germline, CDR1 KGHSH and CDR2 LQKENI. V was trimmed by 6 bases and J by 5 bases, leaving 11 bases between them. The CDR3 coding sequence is TGTGCCAGCTCGGGGGGCGTTGACAATGAGCAGTTCTTC. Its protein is CASSGGVDNEQFF.

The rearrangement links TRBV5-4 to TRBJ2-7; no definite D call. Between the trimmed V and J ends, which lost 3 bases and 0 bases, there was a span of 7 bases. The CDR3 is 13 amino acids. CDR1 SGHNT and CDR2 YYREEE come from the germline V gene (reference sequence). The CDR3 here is CASSSDNSYEQYF. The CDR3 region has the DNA TGTGCCAGCAGCTCTGACAACTCCTACGAGCAGTACTTC.

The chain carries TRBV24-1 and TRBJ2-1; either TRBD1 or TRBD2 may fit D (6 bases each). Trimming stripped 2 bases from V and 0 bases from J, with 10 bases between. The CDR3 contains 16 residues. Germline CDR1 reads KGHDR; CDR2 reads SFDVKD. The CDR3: CATSDSGGPSYNEQFF. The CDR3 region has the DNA TGTGCCACCAGTGATTCCGGGGGCCCCTCCTACAATGAGCAGTTCTTC.

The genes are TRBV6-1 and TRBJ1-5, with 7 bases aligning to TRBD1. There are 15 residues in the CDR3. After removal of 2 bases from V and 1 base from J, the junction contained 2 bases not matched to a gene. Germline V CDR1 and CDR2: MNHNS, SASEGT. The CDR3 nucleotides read TGTGCCAGCAGTGAACGGGGACAGAGCAATCAGCCCCAGCATTTT. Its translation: CASSERGQSNQPQHF.

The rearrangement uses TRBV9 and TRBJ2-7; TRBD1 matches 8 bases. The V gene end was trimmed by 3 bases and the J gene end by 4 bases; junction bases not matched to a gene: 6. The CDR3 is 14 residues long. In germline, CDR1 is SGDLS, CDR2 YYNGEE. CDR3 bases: TGTGCCAGCAGCGAGGGACAGGCCCCGTACGAGCAGTACTTC. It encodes CASSEGQAPYEQYF.

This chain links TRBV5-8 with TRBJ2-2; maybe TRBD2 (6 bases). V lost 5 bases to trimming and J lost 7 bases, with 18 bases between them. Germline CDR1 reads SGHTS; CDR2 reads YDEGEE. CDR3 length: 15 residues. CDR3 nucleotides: TGTGCCAGCAGTTCCCCGGAGGGATTAAACGGGGAGCTGTTTTTT. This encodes CASSSPEGLNGELFF.

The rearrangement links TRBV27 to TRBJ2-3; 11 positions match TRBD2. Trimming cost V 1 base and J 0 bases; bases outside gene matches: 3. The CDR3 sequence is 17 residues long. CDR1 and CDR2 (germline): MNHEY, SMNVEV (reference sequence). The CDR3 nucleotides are TGTGCCAGCAGTTTATTTCTAGCGGGGGGTAGCACAGATACGCAGTATTTT. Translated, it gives CASSLFLAGGSTDTQYF.

CDR3 loop: CASSPPNREDGYTF. CDR3 sequence (DNA): TGTGCCAGCTCACCACCGAACAGGGAAGATGGCTACACCTTC. This rearrangement joins TRBV18 to TRBJ1-2; a weak D match, TRBD1 (6 bases). Trimming took 0 bases from V and 6 from J, leaving 11 bases between them. The CDR3 has 14 residues. The germline gives CDR1 KGHSH, CDR2 LQKENI.

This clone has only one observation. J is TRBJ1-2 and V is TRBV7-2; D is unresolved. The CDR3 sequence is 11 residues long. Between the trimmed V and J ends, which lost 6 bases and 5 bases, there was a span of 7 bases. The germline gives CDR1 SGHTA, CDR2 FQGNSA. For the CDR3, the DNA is TGTGCCAGCAGACAGACGTATGGCTACACCTTC. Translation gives CASRQTYGYTF. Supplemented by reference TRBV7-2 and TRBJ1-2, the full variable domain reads GAGVSQSPSNKVTEKGKDVELRCDPISGHTALYWYRQSLGQGLEFLIYFQGNSAPDKSGLPSDRFSAERTGGSVSTLTIQRTQQEDSAVYLCASRQTYGYTFGSGTRLTVV.

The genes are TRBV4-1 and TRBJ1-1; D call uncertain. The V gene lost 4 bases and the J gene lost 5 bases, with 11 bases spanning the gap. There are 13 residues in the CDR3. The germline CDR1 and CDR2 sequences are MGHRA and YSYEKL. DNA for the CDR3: TGCGCCAGCAGCCGGATTACAAGGACTGAAGCTTTCTTT. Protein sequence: CASSRITRTEAFF.

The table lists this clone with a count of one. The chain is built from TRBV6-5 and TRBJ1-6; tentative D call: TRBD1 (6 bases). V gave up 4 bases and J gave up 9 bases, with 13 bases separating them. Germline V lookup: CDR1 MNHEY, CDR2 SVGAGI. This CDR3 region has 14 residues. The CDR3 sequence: CASSLGARFSPLHF. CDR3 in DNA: TGTGCCAGCAGTTTGGGGGCCCGTTTTTCACCCCTCCACTTT.

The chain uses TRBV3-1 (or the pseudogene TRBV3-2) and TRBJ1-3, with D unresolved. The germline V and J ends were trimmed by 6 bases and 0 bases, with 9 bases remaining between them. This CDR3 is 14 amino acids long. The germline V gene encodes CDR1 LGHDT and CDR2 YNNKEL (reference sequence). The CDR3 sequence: CASSLDVSGNTIYF. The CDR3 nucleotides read TGTGCCAGCAGTCTAGACGTCTCTGGAAACACCATATATTTT.

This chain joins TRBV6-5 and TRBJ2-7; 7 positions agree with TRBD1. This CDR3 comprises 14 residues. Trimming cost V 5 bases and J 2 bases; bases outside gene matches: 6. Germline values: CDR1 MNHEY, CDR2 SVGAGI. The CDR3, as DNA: TGTGCCAGCAGTCAGAGACAGGGACCCTACGAGCAGTACTTC. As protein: CASSQRQGPYEQYF.